This TCR beta chain appears in the sequencing data of a study of vaccination and CD4 T cells after COVID-19. In the study overall: The study enrolled six male and four female convalescents, two of whom were Hispanic. Stimuli were overlapping spike peptide pools of SARS-CoV-2 and three common cold coronaviruses (HCoV-NL63, HCoV-OC43, HCoV-229E).

This clonotype turned up a few times. Its antigen is unknown. As to treatment: roughly 10-day PBMC culture with coronavirus spike peptide pools or control peptides (ViraFEST assay). Peptide pools at around 9.2 ug/ml and IL-2 at about 9.6 IU/ml were added to cultures of a few million PBMCs per well. The CDR3 spans 13 residues. V dropped 4 bases and J dropped 7 bases, with 8 bases sitting between them. Germline CDR1 and CDR2: SGHAT and FQNNGV. The Oncomine TCR Beta short-read assay was applied to DNA of cultured CD4+ T cells. TCRdb used MiXCR to reprocess the PCR reads, holding one entry per CDR3 protein. The sample consists of around 19,000 distinct CDR3 sequences, roughly 56% of them appearing once.

The chain uses TRBV11-2 and TRBJ1-6, with D unresolved. Sample: CD4+ T cells from blood, cultured in vitro. This sequence originates from a human donor who had recovered from COVID-19. CDR3 protein: CASSYPGNSPLHF. The CDR3 DNA reads TGTGCCAGCAGCTACCCAGGAAATTCACCCCTCCACTTT.